The 16 T cell receptor beta chains reported below all come from one sample, sequenced in a study of blood T cell repertoires in COVID-19. The data were produced by immunoSEQ multiplex PCR, yet TCRdb's version contains in-frame clones alone and is incomplete. The repertoire has more than 250,000 clones, about 91% of them found once; the top ten carry approximately 1.6%. Sequenced: peripheral blood. The receptors stem from a woman aged 30 to 39 with COVID-19, enrolled during active disease.

CDR3 in amino acids: CASSRSRDRDNQPQHF. CDR3 DNA sequence: TGTGCCAGCAGCCGGTCCCGGGACAGAGACAATCAGCCCCAGCATTTT. The gene calls are TRBV5-6 and TRBJ1-5; TRBD1 matches 7 bases. Germline values: CDR1 SGHDT, CDR2 YYEEEE. After removal of 4 bases from V and 3 bases from J, the junction contained 10 bases not matched to a gene. CDR3 length: 16 amino acids.

This clone is a singleton in its sample. The rearrangement joins TRBV9 to TRBJ2-2, with 8 bases aligning to TRBD2. V lost 5 bases, J lost 2 bases, and 2 bases stayed unmatched. This CDR3 region has 14 residues. The germline V gene has CDR1 SGDLS and CDR2 YYNGEE. CDR3 residues: CASSSGANTGELFF. DNA of the CDR3: TGTGCCAGCAGTAGCGGGGCAAACACCGGGGAGCTGTTTTTT.

The chain is built from TRBV5-5 and TRBJ2-3; 9 bases match TRBD1. The germline gives CDR1 SGHKS, CDR2 YYEKEE (reference sequence). This CDR3 has 16 residues. The V gene end was trimmed by 3 bases and the J gene end by 2 bases; junction bases not matched to a gene: 7. CDR3 in DNA: TGTGCCAGCAGCTATGCCGGGACAGGGCACACAGATACGCAGTATTTT. This codes for CASSYAGTGHTDTQYF.

The rearrangement links TRBV5-1 to TRBJ1-1, with 9 positions matching TRBD1. The CDR3 totals 14 residues. J lost 4 bases, V lost 3 bases, and 4 bases had no gene match. CDR1 SGHRS and CDR2 YFSETQ come from the germline V gene. This chain's CDR3 is CASSWGDRVTEAFF. The CDR3 bases are TGCGCCAGCAGCTGGGGGGACAGGGTCACTGAAGCTTTCTTT.

This clone occurred a few times. Other DNA sequences within the sample encode an identical CDR3. V and J are TRBV6-5 and TRBJ1-2, with 11 bases fitting TRBD1. V was clipped by 2 bases and J by 8 bases; unmatched bases: 4. The CDR3 loop spans 14 amino acids. Germline assignment: CDR1 MNHEY and CDR2 SVGAGI. The CDR3 region has the DNA TGTGCCAGCAGTTACACGGGACAGGGGGTGGGCTACACCTTC. Its translation: CASSYTGQGVGYTF.

This sequence joins TRBV19 and TRBJ1-6, with TRBD1 matching 7 bases. CDR1 is LNHDA and CDR2 is SQIVND in the germline V gene (reference sequence). The CDR3 runs 15 residues. After removal of 3 bases from V and 8 bases from J, the junction contained 7 bases not matched to a gene. The DNA for the CDR3 is TGTGCCAGTAGTATGAACCGGGACAGATATTCACCCCTCCACTTT. It translates to CASSMNRDRYSPLHF.

The chain recombines TRBV2 with TRBJ1-1; D is unresolved. Trimming took 6 bases from V and 2 from J, leaving 13 bases between them. The CDR3 length is 14 residues. The germline V gene has CDR1 SNHLY and CDR2 FYNNEI. DNA of the CDR3: TGTGCCAGCAGACGAAACTCAGGAAACACTGAAGCTTTCTTT. It specifies CASRRNSGNTEAFF.

In this sample, this clone turned up once. This chain uses TRBV5-4 with TRBJ2-7, with D perhaps matching TRBD1 (7 bases). Germline CDR1 and CDR2: SGHNT and YYREEE (reference sequence). There are 15 residues in the CDR3. Trimming left V 5 bases short and J 3 bases short, with 18 bases between. This CDR3 is CASRDSGGPYYEQYV. The CDR3, as DNA: TGTGCCAGCAGAGATTCAGGGGGGCCCTACTACGAGCAGTACGTC.

This clone turned up a few times. The rearrangement joins TRBV7-9 to TRBJ1-1, with D uncertain. Germline V CDR1 and CDR2: SEHNR, FQNEAQ (reference sequence). V was pared by 3 bases and J by 10 bases, with 15 bases between. The CDR3 runs to 13 residues. CDR3 region: CASSLGLTNVAFF. For the CDR3, the DNA is TGTGCCAGCAGCTTGGGTCTGACTAACGTAGCTTTCTTT.

The chain employs TRBV5-1 and TRBJ1-6; 8 bases are a match to TRBD1. Germline CDR1 reads SGHRS; CDR2 reads YFSETQ. The junction had 8 bases not matched to a gene; V was cut back by 4 bases and J by 8 bases. CDR3 length: 15 amino acids. CDR3 loop: CASSLQGALDSPLHF. DNA for the CDR3: TGCGCCAGCAGCCTTCAGGGGGCGCTTGATTCACCCCTCCACTTT.

This sequence joins TRBV6-5 and TRBJ1-2, with D unclear. V was clipped by 3 bases and J by 8 bases, with 10 bases between them. The CDR3 loop spans 12 amino acids. Per germline, CDR1 MNHEY and CDR2 SVGAGI. CDR3: CASSYARGGYTF. The CDR3 DNA is TGTGCCAGCAGTTATGCGCGGGGAGGCTACACCTTC.

The chain couples TRBV19 to TRBJ1-1, with a tentative D call TRBD1 (6 bases). CDR3 length: 15 residues. Germline loops: CDR1 LNHDA, CDR2 SQIVND (reference sequence). The ends were cut back, 5 bases at V and 1 base at J, with 14 bases in the middle. The CDR3 DNA reads TGTGCCAGTAGTGTCGGGACACGGGGGAACACTGAAGCTTTCTTT. Translated: CASSVGTRGNTEAFF.

This rearrangement joins TRBV7-3 to TRBJ2-3; D perhaps matches TRBD2 (6 bases). Germline-derived CDR1 and CDR2 are SGHTA and FQGTGA. The CDR3 loop spans 16 amino acids. The V end lost 0 bases, the J end lost 2 bases, and 12 bases lay between the germline ends. The CDR3 reads CASSLTGAGFTDTQYF. The CDR3 DNA reads TGTGCCAGCAGCTTAACAGGGGCGGGGTTCACAGATACGCAGTATTTT.

The chain couples TRBV7-2 to TRBJ2-4; possibly TRBD1 for D (5 bases). CDR1 and CDR2 (germline): SGHTA, FQGNSA. This CDR3 contains 14 residues. Between the trimmed V and J ends, which lost 5 bases and 2 bases, there was a span of 10 bases. CDR3 amino acids: CASSPQGSKNIQYF. CDR3 DNA: TGTGCCAGCAGCCCTCAGGGCTCCAAAAACATTCAGTACTTC. Using reference TRBV7-2 and TRBJ2-4 for the parts outside the CDR3, the full variable domain is GAGVSQSPSNKVTEKGKDVELRCDPISGHTALYWYRQSLGQGLEFLIYFQGNSAPDKSGLPSDRFSAERTGGSVSTLTIQRTQQEDSAVYLCASSPQGSKNIQYFGAGTRLSVL.

V and J are TRBV6-5 and TRBJ1-2; TRBD1 aligns across 11 bases. This CDR3 has 14 residues. The V segment lost 10 bases and the J segment 6 bases; nucleotides outside the gene matches: 10. Germline V lookup: CDR1 MNHEY, CDR2 SVGAGI. The CDR3 spells CATYPRTGGDGYTF. DNA for the CDR3: TGTGCCACCTACCCCCGGACAGGGGGCGATGGCTACACCTTC.

The chain is built from TRBV10-3 and TRBJ2-2, with TRBD1 matching 7 bases. The J segment lost 4 bases and the V segment lost 6 bases, leaving 2 bases of the junction unmatched. CDR3 length: 13 amino acids. The germline V gene has CDR1 ENHRY and CDR2 SYGVKD. CDR3 bases: TGTGCCATCAGCGGGACAGCCACCGGGGAGCTGTTTTTT. It encodes CAISGTATGELFF.